This T cell receptor (beta chain) was retrieved from a study of regulatory T cells in long-lasting Graves disease. Sequencing libraries for TCR beta were prepared with iRepertoire HTBI primers and Arm-PCR of CDR3 regions. One entry per CDR3 protein, called by TCRdb with MiXCR from the multiplex PCR reads. The sample lists approximately 400,000 distinct CDR3 sequences, about 20% occurring once. Regarding time point: persistent/refractory GD, antithyroid drugs over 5 years with positive TRAb. PBMC RNA was the source of the TCR library. Germline trimming cut 3 bases from V and 7 bases from J; bases unmatched to any gene: 13. This CDR3 spans 19 amino acids. Germline CDR1 LGHNA, CDR2 YNFKEQ.

The V gene is TRBV4-2, the J gene TRBJ2-2, with TRBD2 matching over 14 bases. This sequence was found in a female donor with Graves disease. The source was peripheral blood mononuclear cells (PBMCs), collected when the disease was refractory, from a patient treated with antithyroid drugs. DNA of the CDR3: TGTGCCAGCAGCCAGGCCGGGACTAGCGGGAGAGCCGGAAACGGGGAGCTGTTTTTT. It encodes CASSQAGTSGRAGNGELFF.